Below, 26 T cell receptor beta chains from the same sample are listed, as sequenced in a study of T cells expressing NK-cell markers. One entry per CDR3 protein, without DNA, is what TCRdb gives after re-calling the 5' RACE reads. This listing includes about 120,000 distinct CDR3 sequences. The sequenced sample was blood T cells: a sorted CD56 or NKG2C T cell subset, CD4+ or CD8+ T cells, or bulk PBMC T cells (not recorded which). The source of these receptors is a woman aged 18 to 75 in good health.

The rearrangement links TRBV12-3 or TRBV12-4 to TRBJ1-2. This CDR3 is built from 13 residues. The chain's CDR3 is CASSSSGGYGYTF.

The rearrangement joins TRBV5-1 to TRBJ2-1. Germline V gene lookup returns CDR1 SGHRS and CDR2 YFSETQ. The CDR3 sequence is 15 residues long. The CDR3 protein is CASSLASGSANEQFF.

The J gene is TRBJ1-3, the V gene TRBV7-9. This CDR3 spans 15 amino acids. Per the germline V gene, CDR1 is SEHNR and CDR2 is FQNEAQ (reference sequence). The chain's CDR3 is CASRALKNSGNTIYF.

J is TRBJ1-2 and V is TRBV12-3 or TRBV12-4; checking the TCRdb D call of TRBD1 is not possible without DNA. This CDR3 comprises 13 residues. CDR3 amino acids: CASSFRLDSRYTF.

The chain links TRBV7-3 to TRBJ1-1; the D call of TRBD1 rests on TCRdb alone, since no DNA is present to check it. This CDR3 has 15 amino acids. Germline values: CDR1 SGHTA, CDR2 FQGTGA. The CDR3 loop reads CASSSTGGAFTEAFF.

The chain employs TRBV12-3 or TRBV12-4 and TRBJ2-7; the D gene TCRdb calls, TRBD2, cannot be checked with no DNA. This CDR3 is built from 13 residues. The CDR3 loop is CASRPGLSHEQYF.

The CDR3 loop reads CSVGGVTEAFF. V and J are TRBV29-1 and TRBJ1-1; TCRdb picks TRBD1, but there is no DNA to check that call. The germline gives CDR1 SQVTM, CDR2 ANQGSEA. The CDR3 sequence is 11 residues long.

The genes are TRBV5-1 and TRBJ2-3; TCRdb picks TRBD1, but there is no DNA to check that call. Germline CDR1 and CDR2: SGHRS and YFSETQ. The CDR3 sequence is 15 residues long. The CDR3 sequence is CASSLGQGVGDTQYF.

The CDR3 region is CASSQGTLRNEQFF. The chain uses TRBV7-8 and TRBJ2-1; absent DNA, TCRdb's TRBD2 call cannot be checked. Germline V CDR1 and CDR2: SGHVS, FQNEAQ. CDR3 length: 14 residues.

CDR3 amino acids: CASSTLSGTNNEQFF. V usage is TRBV6-1 and J usage is TRBJ2-1; TCRdb names TRBD1, which stays unverified in the absence of DNA. Germline CDR1 is MNHNS and CDR2 is SASEGT. This CDR3 spans 15 amino acids.

The chain combines TRBV6-1 with TRBJ2-2; TCRdb picks TRBD2, but there is no DNA to check that call. CDR1 MNHNS and CDR2 SASEGT come from the germline V gene. The CDR3 runs 13 residues. This CDR3 is CACGGLNTGELFF.

V is TRBV7-9 and J is TRBJ1-6; absent DNA, TCRdb's TRBD1 call cannot be checked. The CDR3 is 14 residues long. Germline-derived CDR1 and CDR2 are SEHNR and FQNEAQ (reference sequence). CDR3 sequence reads: CASSSWQGDSPLHF.

The chain combines TRBV7-8 with TRBJ2-1; TCRdb reports TRBD1, a call that lacks DNA to check it against. The V gene's germline CDR1 is SGHVS and CDR2 FQNEAQ. This CDR3 has 12 residues. This CDR3 is CASVAPSGEQFF.

The J gene is TRBJ1-1, the V gene TRBV7-9; TCRdb's D call of TRBD1 is untestable without DNA. The germline CDR1 and CDR2 sequences are SEHNR and FQNEAQ (reference sequence). The CDR3 is 13 amino acids. This chain's CDR3 is CASSLIWGPEAFF.

This chain connects TRBV27 to TRBJ1-1; with no DNA, the TCRdb D assignment of TRBD1 cannot be verified. The germline V gene encodes CDR1 MNHEY and CDR2 SMNVEV (reference sequence). The CDR3 spans 11 residues. The CDR3 sequence is CASMGGRIAFF.

V gene TRBV4-3 combines with J gene TRBJ1-2; TCRdb names TRBD1, which stays unverified in the absence of DNA. CDR1 LGHNA and CDR2 YSLEER come from the germline V gene. The CDR3 spans 15 residues. CDR3 region: CASSLNRGLDYGYTF.

The chain uses TRBV3-1 and TRBJ2-7. The CDR3 is 15 residues long. Per germline, CDR1 LGHDT and CDR2 YNNKEL (reference sequence). The CDR3 sequence: CASSPSTDSTYEQYF.

This chain joins TRBV12-3 or TRBV12-4 and TRBJ2-5; TCRdb designates TRBD1, a call that cannot be tested without DNA. The length of the CDR3 is 14 residues. CDR3 residues: CASRPPGPKETQYF.

This chain's CDR3 is CSATQGYEQYF. The chain uses TRBV20-1 and TRBJ2-7; TCRdb gives TRBD1 as the D gene, but with no DNA this cannot be confirmed. CDR1 is DFQATT, CDR2 SNEGSKA, per germline (reference sequence). This CDR3 spans 11 amino acids.

J is TRBJ2-1 and V is TRBV11-2; TCRdb picks TRBD1, but there is no DNA to check that call. The germline gives CDR1 SGHAT, CDR2 FQNNGV. The CDR3 loop spans 17 amino acids. CDR3 residues: CASSLVPGTGEFDEQFF. Drawing the rest from reference TRBV11-2 and TRBJ2-1, the complete variable domain is EAGVAQSPRYKIIEKRQSVAFWCNPISGHATLYWYQQILGQGPKLLIQFQNNGVVDDSQLPKDRFSAERLKGVDSTLKIQPAKLEDSAVYLCASSLVPGTGEFDEQFFGPGTRLTVL.

The J gene is TRBJ2-2, the V gene TRBV6-1; TCRdb reports TRBD1, a call that lacks DNA to check it against. The CDR3 covers 15 residues. Germline-derived CDR1 and CDR2 are MNHNS and SASEGT. The CDR3 here is CASSERGPDTGELFF.

The genes are TRBV5-1 and TRBJ1-3. This CDR3 spans 16 amino acids. The germline CDR1 and CDR2 sequences are SGHRS and YFSETQ. CDR3: CASSLDGSRSGNTIYF. Full variable domain (rest looked up from reference TRBV5-1 and TRBJ1-3): KAGVTQTPRYLIKTRGQQVTLSCSPISGHRSVSWYQQTPGQGLQFLFEYFSETQRNKGNFPGRFSGRQFSNSRSEMNVSTLELGDSALYLCASSLDGSRSGNTIYFGEGSWLTVV.

The chain employs TRBV9 and TRBJ2-4; absent DNA, TCRdb's TRBD1 call cannot be checked. This CDR3 region has 13 residues. Germline CDR1 SGDLS, CDR2 YYNGEE. CDR3 region: CASSVGTGSVQYF. Variable domain in full (rest from reference TRBV9 and TRBJ2-4): DSGVTQTPKHLITATGQRVTLRCSPRSGDLSVYWYQQSLDQGLQFLIQYYNGEERAKGNILERFSAQQFPDLHSELNLSSLELGDSALYFCASSVGTGSVQYFGAGTRLSVL.

The V call is TRBV6-5, the J call TRBJ2-2; TCRdb returns TRBD2, unconfirmable since there is no DNA. Germline V CDR1 and CDR2: MNHEY, SVGAGI. This CDR3 is 17 amino acids long. Here the CDR3 reads CASSYGASGRGPGELFF.

The chain has TRBV6-5 and TRBJ1-2. The CDR3 is 12 amino acids. Germline lookup yields CDR1 MNHEY and CDR2 SVGAGI. The CDR3 spells CASTGGVIGYTF.

The chain carries TRBV7-6 and TRBJ2-2; TCRdb names TRBD2, which stays unverified in the absence of DNA. There are 15 residues in the CDR3. Looked up from germline, CDR1 is SGHVS and CDR2 is FNYEAQ. The chain's CDR3 is CASREGASNTGELFF.